One and the same sample provided the 17 T cell receptor beta chains below, sequenced in a study of T cell responses to AZD1222 COVID-19 vaccine. Assay used: immunoSEQ multiplex PCR; TCRdb lists only in-frame clones, some missing. The data show around 190,000 clones, approximately 92% seen once. Sequencing was performed on peripheral blood, taken on day 0 of AZD1222 vaccination. These receptors originate from an adult in good health.

J is TRBJ2-7 and V is TRBV11-2; D is ambiguous. Trimming stripped 5 bases from V and 9 bases from J, with 17 bases between. The CDR3 consists of 13 residues. Germline CDR1 is SGHAT and CDR2 is FQNNGV. The CDR3 loop reads CASSAISGSGQYF. CDR3 in DNA: TGTGCCAGCAGCGCTATATCCGGGTCAGGGCAGTACTTC.

The genes are TRBV12-3 or TRBV12-4 and TRBJ2-1; no definite D call. Trimming took 3 bases from V and 10 from J, leaving 13 bases between them. This CDR3 comprises 13 residues. CDR3 in DNA: TGTGCCAGCAGTTTCTCCGTCCAGGCGGAGCAGTTCTTC. It codes for CASSFSVQAEQFF.

The chain employs TRBV5-1 and TRBJ2-1, with 12 bases that match TRBD2. V lost 3 bases to trimming and J lost 3 bases; unmatched junction nucleotides: 7. In germline, CDR1 is SGHRS, CDR2 YFSETQ. This CDR3 is built from 17 residues. The CDR3 spells CASSSPGLAGLYNEQFF. Written as DNA, the CDR3 is TGCGCCAGCAGCTCACCCGGACTAGCGGGGCTCTACAATGAGCAGTTCTTC. Based on the CDR3 plus reference TRBV5-1 and TRBJ2-1, the full variable domain is KAGVTQTPRYLIKTRGQQVTLSCSPISGHRSVSWYQQTPGQGLQFLFEYFSETQRNKGNFPGRFSGRQFSNSRSEMNVSTLELGDSALYLCASSSPGLAGLYNEQFFGPGTRLTVL.

The gene calls are TRBV7-6 and TRBJ2-4; TRBD1 matches 7 bases. The CDR3 covers 15 residues. J lost 5 bases, V lost 0 bases, and 4 bases had no gene match. Germline CDR1 SGHVS, CDR2 FNYEAQ. DNA of the CDR3: TGTGCCAGCAGCTTAGCGCTAGGGGGCGAAAACATTCAGTACTTC. Amino acid sequence: CASSLALGGENIQYF.

V gene TRBV27 combines with J gene TRBJ1-6; D is unresolved. Germline V lookup: CDR1 MNHEY, CDR2 SMNVEV (reference sequence). V shed 6 bases and J shed 7 bases, with 16 bases lying between them. The CDR3 covers 15 residues. In nucleotides, the CDR3 is TGTGCCAGCAGAGAAGGAGGCAGGTCGAATTCACCCCTCCACTTT. Its protein product is CASREGGRSNSPLHF.

This clone was seen just once. The chain couples TRBV19 to TRBJ1-1; perhaps TRBD1 as D (5 bases). With 3 bases removed from V and 3 bases from J, the gap between germline ends came to 11 bases. Germline V lookup: CDR1 LNHDA, CDR2 SQIVND (reference sequence). The CDR3 is 14 amino acids. The CDR3 sequence: CASSIGGFHTEAFF. The CDR3 region has the DNA TGTGCCAGTAGTATCGGGGGTTTTCACACTGAAGCTTTCTTT.

The genes are TRBV12-3 or TRBV12-4 and TRBJ1-4; D gene unclear. The CDR3 extends over 13 amino acids. The V gene lost 6 bases and the J gene lost 11 bases, with 16 bases spanning the gap. For the CDR3, the DNA is TGTGCCAGCAGGACGGACGCGCCGGATAAACTGTTTTTT. This sequence encodes CASRTDAPDKLFF.

The CDR3 DNA follows: TGTGCCAGCAGTTTGGCGGCTAGCGGGGGCACAGATACGCAGTATTTT. Translation: CASSLAASGGTDTQYF. The V gene is TRBV28, the J gene TRBJ2-3; 9 nucleotides match TRBD2. The CDR3 consists of 16 residues. Germline V gene data show CDR1 as MDHEN and CDR2 as SYDVKM. Trimming cost V 3 bases and J 1 base; bases outside gene matches: 5.

The V and J genes are TRBV7-9 and TRBJ1-5; TRBD1 agrees at 7 bases. V dropped 3 bases and J dropped 4; count of bases not matched to a gene: 6. CDR1 and CDR2 (germline): SEHNR, FQNEAQ (reference sequence). The CDR3 is 15 residues long. Here the CDR3 reads CASSFYRGLNQPQHF. Here the CDR3 DNA reads TGTGCCAGCAGCTTCTACAGGGGTTTAAATCAGCCCCAGCATTTT. Variable domain in full (rest from reference TRBV7-9 and TRBJ1-5): DTGVSQNPRHKITKRGQNVTFRCDPISEHNRLYWYRQTLGQGPEFLTYFQNEAQLEKSRLLSDRFSAERPKGSFSTLEIQRTEQGDSAMYLCASSFYRGLNQPQHFGDGTRLSIL.

The J gene is TRBJ1-1, the V gene TRBV29-1, with unresolved D. This CDR3 has 11 residues. Trimming shortened V by 7 bases and J by 10 bases, and 16 bases separated the two germline ends. Germline V CDR1 and CDR2: SQVTM, ANQGSEA. CDR3: CSAQRALGAFF. The CDR3 coding sequence is TGCAGCGCGCAGCGGGCATTAGGAGCTTTCTTT. The whole variable domain, filled in from reference TRBV29-1 and TRBJ1-1, reads SAVISQKPSRDICQRGTSLTIQCQVDSQVTMMFWYRQQPGQSLTLIATANQGSEATYESGFVIDKFPISRPNLTFSTLTVSNMSPEDSSIYLCSAQRALGAFFGQGTRLTVV.

Concerning this clone: Other DNA sequences of this sample code for an identical CDR3. The rearrangement uses TRBV18 and TRBJ2-7; TRBD1 aligns across 9 bases. CDR1 and CDR2 from the germline V gene are KGHSH and LQKENI. This CDR3 has 14 amino acids. With 6 bases clipped from V and 2 bases from J, the junction kept 5 bases outside the gene matches. The CDR3 spells CASSPGQGPYEQYF. The CDR3 DNA follows: TGTGCCAGCTCTCCTGGACAGGGGCCCTACGAGCAGTACTTC. The whole variable domain, filled in from reference TRBV18 and TRBJ2-7, reads NAGVMQNPRHLVRRRGQEARLRCSPMKGHSHVYWYRQLPEEGLKFMVYLQKENIIDESGMPKERFSAEFPKEGPSILRIQQVVRGDSAAYFCASSPGQGPYEQYFGPGTRLTVT.

The V gene is TRBV28, the J gene TRBJ1-2; weak D call: TRBD1 (5 bases). Trimming removed 3 bases at V and 4 bases at J, with 12 bases between. The CDR3 runs 14 residues. The germline CDR1 and CDR2 sequences are MDHEN and SYDVKM. This CDR3 reads CASSLGQGSYGYTF. The DNA of the CDR3 is TGTGCCAGCAGTTTGGGGCAGGGAAGCTATGGCTACACCTTC.

The gene calls are TRBV25-1 and TRBJ2-5; D call uncertain. This CDR3 has 13 amino acids. Trimming left V 10 bases short and J 4 bases short, with 16 bases between. The germline CDR1 and CDR2 sequences are MGHDK and SYGVNS. DNA of the CDR3: TGTGCCACCTCCCGACCGGGCGGAGAGACCCAGTACTTC. It specifies CATSRPGGETQYF.

This sequence joins TRBV6-5 and TRBJ1-2; TRBD1 might be the D (5 bases). The CDR3 covers 13 residues. Germline CDR1 and CDR2: MNHEY and SVGAGI. Trimming shortened V by 2 bases and J by 8 bases, and 12 bases separated the two germline ends. The CDR3 nucleotides are TGTGCCAGCAGTTACCGGCCGGGGGTGGGCTACACCTTC. The encoded protein is CASSYRPGVGYTF.

DNA for the CDR3: TGCAGCGTTGATGGGACTAGCGGTTTGAGCTCCTACAATGAGCAGTTCTTC. Protein product: CSVDGTSGLSSYNEQFF. The chain has TRBV29-1 and TRBJ2-1; 11 bases match TRBD2. This CDR3 spans 17 amino acids. V dropped 3 bases and J dropped 0; count of bases not matched to a gene: 7. The germline CDR1 and CDR2 sequences are SQVTM and ANQGSEA.

The genes are TRBV6-5 and TRBJ1-1, with 9 bases matching TRBD1. The CDR3 covers 14 residues. V trimming: 8 bases; J trimming: 1 base; junction bases outside the gene matches: 5. CDR1 is MNHEY, CDR2 SVGAGI, per germline. CDR3 amino acids: CASLSGQGNTEAFF. Written as DNA, the CDR3 is TGTGCCAGCTTGTCGGGACAGGGGAACACTGAAGCTTTCTTT.

The CDR3 coding sequence is TGTGCCACCTCGACCAGAAATGAGCAGTTCTTC. Protein sequence: CATSTRNEQFF. V is TRBV12-3 or TRBV12-4 and J is TRBJ2-1, with D unresolved. The ends were cut back, 10 bases at V and 7 bases at J, with 11 bases in the middle. This CDR3 region has 11 residues.